The 29 T cell receptor beta chains below were found in one sample sequenced in a study of Ad26.COV2.S vaccination and SARS-CoV-2 variants. Regarding treatment: around 19 received Ad26.COV2.S at low or high dose, single or two shots; several received placebo; per-sample allocation not given. All samples were drawn on day 63, counting from the first vaccine or placebo injection. Assay used: immunoSEQ multiplex PCR; TCRdb lists only in-frame clones, some missing. The table has fewer than 600,000 clones, 89% seen once. Here the sequenced sample was peripheral blood, taken in a trial of Ad26.COV2.S vaccine versus placebo. These receptors came from a person aged 18 to 59 who received the Ad26.COV2.S COVID-19 vaccine or a placebo.

The chain employs TRBV19 and TRBJ1-4; no definite D call. The V end lost 5 bases, the J end lost 4 bases, and 11 bases lay between the germline ends. Germline lookup yields CDR1 LNHDA and CDR2 SQIVND (reference sequence). This CDR3 has 14 amino acids. The CDR3: CASSDRGRNEKLFF. The CDR3 nucleotides are TGTGCCAGTAGTGATAGAGGGCGTAATGAAAAACTGTTTTTT.

This sequence joins TRBV9 and TRBJ1-3, with D uncertain. Trimming removed 0 bases from V and 3 bases from J, with 10 bases in between. The CDR3 loop spans 15 amino acids. Germline CDR1 and CDR2: SGDLS and YYNGEE. CDR3 nucleotides: TGTGCCAGCAGCGTAGGGCCCGGGTTTGGAAACACCATATATTTT. It encodes CASSVGPGFGNTIYF. The whole variable domain, filled in from reference TRBV9 and TRBJ1-3, reads DSGVTQTPKHLITATGQRVTLRCSPRSGDLSVYWYQQSLDQGLQFLIQYYNGEERAKGNILERFSAQQFPDLHSELNLSSLELGDSALYFCASSVGPGFGNTIYFGEGSWLTVV.

The chain uses TRBV7-9 and TRBJ1-2; 7 nucleotides agree with TRBD1. V lost 5 bases, J lost 4 bases, and 7 bases stayed unmatched. In germline, CDR1 is SEHNR, CDR2 FQNEAQ (reference sequence). The CDR3 is 14 residues long. In DNA form, the CDR3 reads TGTGCCAGCAGCCATTCCGGGACAGTCTATGGCTACACCTTC. Translation gives CASSHSGTVYGYTF.

This sequence joins TRBV6-1 and TRBJ2-7; 16 nucleotides line up with TRBD2. Germline V lookup: CDR1 MNHNS, CDR2 SASEGT. The length of the CDR3 is 18 residues. V gave up 2 bases and J gave up 0 bases; unmatched junction bases: 4. CDR3 sequence: CASSEMGTSGRASYEQYF. The CDR3 DNA reads as TGTGCCAGCAGTGAAATGGGGACTAGCGGGAGGGCCTCCTACGAGCAGTACTTC.

The CDR3 protein is CASSSTGGITTEAFF. CDR3 nucleotides: TGCGCCAGCAGCTCGACAGGGGGCATTACCACTGAAGCTTTCTTT. This chain connects TRBV5-1 to TRBJ1-1; 10 bases map to TRBD1. CDR3 length: 15 residues. The V gene's germline CDR1 is SGHRS and CDR2 YFSETQ. V shed 3 bases and J 4 bases; nucleotides not matched to a gene: 6.

The chain has TRBV19 and TRBJ2-2; 8 nucleotides match TRBD1. The CDR3 has 15 amino acids. The V gene end was trimmed by 7 bases and the J gene end by 4 bases; junction bases not matched to a gene: 8. The germline V gene has CDR1 LNHDA and CDR2 SQIVND (reference sequence). CDR3 sequence: CASTVRDRSTGELFF. DNA for the CDR3: TGTGCCAGTACCGTAAGGGACAGGAGCACCGGGGAGCTGTTTTTT.

The chain carries TRBV13 and TRBJ1-1, with D perhaps matching TRBD1 (6 bases). The length of the CDR3 is 13 residues. Trimming took off 10 bases at V and 1 base at J, with 13 bases between the two ends. The germline V gene encodes CDR1 PRHDT and CDR2 FYEKMQ (reference sequence). The CDR3 loop is CATQKGGNTEAFF. CDR3 nucleotide sequence: TGTGCCACCCAAAAAGGGGGGAACACTGAAGCTTTCTTT.

The CDR3 nucleotides read TGTGCCACCAGCAGAGGGGACGGAACCTACGAGCAGTACTTC. Translating gives CATSRGDGTYEQYF. The V call is TRBV15, the J call TRBJ2-7, with D perhaps TRBD1 or TRBD2 (5 bases each). This CDR3 contains 14 residues. V gave up 1 base and J gave up 2 bases, with 9 bases separating them. CDR1 LNHNV and CDR2 YYDKDF come from the germline V gene (reference sequence).

Written as DNA, the CDR3 is TGTGCCAGCAACCCTCCAGGGACCCTCGAAGCTTTCTTT. It codes for CASNPPGTLEAFF. The chain couples TRBV6-5 to TRBJ1-1, with a possible D match to TRBD1 (5 bases). CDR1 and CDR2 from the germline V gene are MNHEY and SVGAGI. V was cut by 7 bases and J by 8 bases, with 17 bases left in between. The CDR3 is 13 amino acids.

The chain uses TRBV3-1 (or the pseudogene TRBV3-2) and TRBJ2-4, with 12 bases fitting TRBD2. This CDR3 has 17 amino acids. J lost 0 bases, V lost 2 bases, and 2 bases had no gene match. CDR1 is LGHDT, CDR2 YNNKEL, per germline (reference sequence). The CDR3 protein is CASSQTSGGLAKNIQYF. The CDR3 DNA reads as TGTGCCAGCAGCCAAACTAGCGGGGGGCTAGCCAAAAACATTCAGTACTTC.

In nucleotides, the CDR3 is TGTGCCAGTAGTGACTCAGTCTATAGCAATCAGCCCCAGCATTTT. Protein: CASSDSVYSNQPQHF. The V and J genes are TRBV19 and TRBJ1-5; D gene uncertain. The germline V gene encodes CDR1 LNHDA and CDR2 SQIVND (reference sequence). The CDR3 is 15 amino acids. V lost 5 bases, J lost 0 bases, and 11 bases lay in between. Full variable domain (outside the CDR3, taken from reference TRBV19 and TRBJ1-5): DGGITQSPKYLFRKEGQNVTLSCEQNLNHDAMYWYRQDPGQGLRLIYYSQIVNDFQKGDIAEGYSVSREKKESFPLTVTSAQKNPTAFYLCASSDSVYSNQPQHFGDGTRLSIL.

V is TRBV6-5 and J is TRBJ1-2; tentatively, D is TRBD1 (6 bases). Trimming shortened V by 0 bases and J by 8 bases, and 16 bases separated the two germline ends. The CDR3 has 15 residues. Germline CDR1 and CDR2: MNHEY and SVGAGI. DNA for the CDR3: TGTGCCAGCAGTTACTCGAAGGGGGGGGCGGGAGGCTACACCTTC. It encodes CASSYSKGGAGGYTF.

This clone showed up just once. The chain has TRBV27 and TRBJ1-2, with D uncertain. The length of the CDR3 is 12 residues. Trimming took 4 bases from V and 6 from J, leaving 9 bases between them. Germline V gene data show CDR1 as MNHEY and CDR2 as SMNVEV (reference sequence). The CDR3 DNA reads TGTGCCAGCAGTTCGGGGAGGGATGGCTACACCTTC. It translates to CASSSGRDGYTF.

The chain joins TRBV19 to TRBJ2-1; TRBD2 aligns across 9 bases. The CDR3 runs 14 residues. Germline V CDR1 and CDR2: LNHDA, SQIVND (reference sequence). The V segment lost 5 bases and the J segment 8 bases; nucleotides outside the gene matches: 7. DNA of the CDR3: TGTGCCAGTAGTGATCGACTAGCGGCAGATGAGCAGTTCTTC. This encodes CASSDRLAADEQFF.

Notes on this clone: This sample includes further DNA sequences coding for the same CDR3. The gene calls are TRBV7-9 and TRBJ2-1, with D hard to call. The V end lost 6 bases, the J end lost 4 bases, and 7 bases lay between the germline ends. This CDR3 comprises 12 residues. The germline V gene encodes CDR1 SEHNR and CDR2 FQNEAQ (reference sequence). The CDR3 protein is CASSSLYNEQFF. CDR3 coding DNA: TGTGCCAGCAGTTCCTTATACAATGAGCAGTTCTTC.

The V and J genes are TRBV30 and TRBJ1-2; D remains unclear. The CDR3 is 15 amino acids. Per the germline V gene, CDR1 is GTSNPN and CDR2 is SVGIG (reference sequence). Trimming stripped 2 bases from V and 2 bases from J, with 15 bases between. The CDR3 region is CAWSSSTGWNYGYTF. In DNA form, the CDR3 reads TGTGCCTGGAGTTCGTCCACGGGCTGGAACTATGGCTACACCTTC.

The rearrangement joins TRBV12-3 or TRBV12-4 to TRBJ1-2, with D uncertain. The V end lost 4 bases, the J end lost 0 bases, and 6 bases lay between the germline ends. This CDR3 is 13 amino acids long. The CDR3 loop is CASSSMSNYGYTF. CDR3 nucleotides: TGTGCCAGCAGTTCAATGTCTAACTATGGCTACACCTTC.

This clone was counted between two and nine times. The chain couples TRBV4-2 to TRBJ1-6; the D is unclear. This CDR3 has 18 amino acids. The V and J ends lost 0 bases and 2 bases respectively, with 14 bases between them. Per the germline V gene, CDR1 is LGHNA and CDR2 is YNFKEQ. CDR3 in amino acids: CASSQEGRRAAYNSPLHF. The CDR3 nucleotides are TGTGCCAGCAGCCAAGAAGGTAGAAGAGCCGCCTATAATTCACCCCTCCACTTT.

As concerns this clone: The identical CDR3 is also encoded by other nucleotide sequences in the sample. This chain joins TRBV7-3 and TRBJ1-1, with a weak D call TRBD1 (5 bases). The CDR3 contains 13 residues. V lost 5 bases and J 1 base, leaving 8 bases between the germline ends. Germline CDR1 is SGHTA and CDR2 is FQGTGA. In nucleotides, the CDR3 is TGTGCCAGCAGCCTACAGGCGAACACTGAAGCTTTCTTT. Translation gives CASSLQANTEAFF.

This chain joins TRBV10-3 and TRBJ2-6, with 9 bases matching TRBD2. The CDR3 has 12 amino acids. With V trimmed by 11 bases and J by 14 bases, 10 bases remained unmatched. Germline V gives CDR1 ENHRY, CDR2 SYGVKD. The CDR3 sequence is CAASGGTDLLTF. In DNA form, the CDR3 reads TGTGCCGCAAGCGGGGGGACGGATCTCCTGACTTTC.

CDR3 nucleotides: TGTGCCAGCAGCTTAGCGGAGGTCACTGAAGCTTTCTTT. Its protein is CASSLAEVTEAFF. This rearrangement joins TRBV7-9 to TRBJ1-1; D gene uncertain. From germline, CDR1 is SEHNR and CDR2 FQNEAQ (reference sequence). The CDR3 totals 13 residues. Trimming shortened V by 0 bases and J by 4 bases, and 6 bases separated the two germline ends. Drawing the rest from reference TRBV7-9 and TRBJ1-1, the complete variable domain is DTGVSQNPRHKITKRGQNVTFRCDPISEHNRLYWYRQTLGQGPEFLTYFQNEAQLEKSRLLSDRFSAERPKGSFSTLEIQRTEQGDSAMYLCASSLAEVTEAFFGQGTRLTVV.

The chain links TRBV28 to TRBJ2-1, with TRBD2 matching over 9 bases. J lost 4 bases, V lost 10 bases, and 20 bases had no gene match. Looked up from germline, CDR1 is MDHEN and CDR2 is SYDVKM. The CDR3 length is 18 residues. The CDR3 bases are TGTGCCACAGGGGGTTGGGGGATATCTAGCGGGAATTACAATGAGCAGTTCTTC. Amino acid sequence: CATGGWGISSGNYNEQFF.

The chain has TRBV6-5 and TRBJ2-3; D not certain. The CDR3 length is 14 residues. The V gene's germline CDR1 is MNHEY and CDR2 SVGAGI. V lost 6 bases, J lost 4 bases, and 14 bases lay in between. The CDR3 region has the DNA TGTGCCAGCAGCTCCGGGCCTGCCGCAGATACGCAGTATTTT. Translated: CASSSGPAADTQYF.

V gene TRBV2 combines with J gene TRBJ2-3, with a possible D match to TRBD1 (6 bases). The CDR3 loop spans 14 amino acids. V lost 7 bases to trimming and J lost 2 bases, with 13 bases between them. Germline CDR1 SNHLY, CDR2 FYNNEI. This chain's CDR3 is CASIETGLTDTQYF. CDR3 DNA sequence: TGTGCCAGCATCGAGACAGGCCTCACAGATACGCAGTATTTT.

This chain links TRBV6-6 with TRBJ1-6; D remains ambiguous. Germline V gene data show CDR1 as MNHNY and CDR2 as SVGAGI (reference sequence). V lost 8 bases, J lost 0 bases, and 5 bases lay in between. The CDR3 runs 13 residues. The CDR3 protein is CASVSSYNSPLHF. The CDR3 bases are TGTGCCAGCGTTAGCTCCTATAATTCACCCCTCCACTTT.

The chain is built from TRBV4-2 and TRBJ1-2, with 8 positions matching TRBD1. The length of the CDR3 is 14 residues. Germline loops: CDR1 LGHNA, CDR2 YNFKEQ. V shed 1 base, J shed 8 bases, and the junction held 6 bases outside the gene matches. In DNA, the CDR3 is TGTGCCAGCAGCCAAGCCGACAGGGGAGACGGCTACACCTTC. Translated: CASSQADRGDGYTF.

This sequence joins TRBV10-1 and TRBJ2-1; D gene unclear. Trimming cost V 8 bases and J 3 bases, with 11 bases left between them. The CDR3 length is 13 residues. CDR1 and CDR2 (germline): WNHNN, SYGVQD (reference sequence). The DNA for the CDR3 is TGCGCCAGCTCTCCTGGAAACTACAATGAGCAGTTCTTC. It specifies CASSPGNYNEQFF.

V and J are TRBV10-2 and TRBJ1-1; no clear D. This CDR3 spans 13 amino acids. CDR1 and CDR2 from the germline V gene are WSHSY and SAAADI. The V gene lost 3 bases and the J gene lost 0 bases, with 5 bases spanning the gap. The CDR3 loop is CASSDGLNTEAFF. As DNA, the CDR3 is TGCGCCAGCAGTGACGGTCTGAACACTGAAGCTTTCTTT.

About this clone itself: The identical CDR3 is also encoded by other nucleotide sequences in the sample. This chain uses TRBV30 with TRBJ1-5, with D uncertain. Germline CDR1 GTSNPN, CDR2 SVGIG (reference sequence). The V gene lost 0 bases and the J gene lost 4 bases, with 7 bases spanning the gap. The CDR3 runs 13 residues. CDR3 sequence reads: CAWSVSGNQPQHF. CDR3 DNA: TGTGCCTGGAGTGTAAGTGGGAATCAGCCCCAGCATTTT.